The present T cell receptor (beta chain) was sequenced within a study of shared clonotypes between healthy human individuals. Notes on the study in general: Among non-shared clonotypes, generation probabilities were lower than among those shared by all four donors. The sampled material consisted only of blood, and tissue repertoires are likely to differ.

Produced via immunoSEQ multiplex PCR; TCRdb's table is partial and in-frame only. Altogether millions of clones are present, roughly 94% being singletons, with the ten largest covering 0.1% to 0.15%. Germline values: CDR1 MGHRA, CDR2 YSYEKL. Trimming took 2 bases from V and 6 from J; bases not matched to a gene: 8. The CDR3 consists of 15 residues. Comments on this clone: The antigen is unknown.

The donors, all of them Caucasian adults, lived in Nashville, Tennessee. The split of CD4+ cells yielded CD45RA+ naive and CD45RA-negative memory subsets. Source material: naive CD4+ T cells sorted from blood. Subset given: CD45RA+ positively selected. This chain links TRBV4-1 with TRBJ2-3; 7 positions match TRBD2. The TCR comes from a man aged 18-30 years in good health. The CDR3 reads CASSQPGTKSDTQYF. The CDR3 nucleotides are TGCGCCAGCAGCCAACCCGGGACTAAATCCGATACGCAGTATTTT.